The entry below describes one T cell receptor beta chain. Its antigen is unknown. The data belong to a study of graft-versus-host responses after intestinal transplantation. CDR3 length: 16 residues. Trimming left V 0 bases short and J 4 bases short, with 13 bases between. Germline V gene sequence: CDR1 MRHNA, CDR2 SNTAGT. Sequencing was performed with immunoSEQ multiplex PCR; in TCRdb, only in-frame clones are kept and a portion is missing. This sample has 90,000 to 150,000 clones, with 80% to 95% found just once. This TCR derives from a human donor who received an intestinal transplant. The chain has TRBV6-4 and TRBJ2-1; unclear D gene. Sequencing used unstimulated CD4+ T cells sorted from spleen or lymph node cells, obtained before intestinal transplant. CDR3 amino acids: CASSDSTVRRYNEQFF. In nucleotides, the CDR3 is TGTGCCAGCAGTGACTCCACAGTCCGACGATACAATGAGCAGTTCTTC.